This T cell receptor beta chain emerged from a study of T cell repertoires in cytomegalovirus infection (dated by TCRdb to the late 2010s). Regarding the study in general: The peptide stimulations were aimed at well-studied HLA-B-restricted epitopes as well as recently identified HLA-C-restricted CMV epitopes, whose presentation resists viral immunomodulation. Donor HLA type was relevant to the analysis, as public TCR beta signatures indicated carriage of CMV infection together with the matching HLA type. The full study reports these points: In the ex vivo response, HLA-C-restricted CMV-specific TCR beta clonotypes were dominant, and in two of eight donors the single most frequent clonotype came from this HLA-C-restricted group. Carriers of CMV infection plus the relevant HLA type were discriminated by the cumulative frequency of public TCR beta family members in the study cohort and in an independent roughly 380-donor cohort.

Compared with germline, V lacks 5 bases and J lacks 1 base; bases without a gene match: 8. The CDR3, from cysteine to phenylalanine, totals 16 residues. Only the CDR3 DNA is retained, 48 bases long and in frame from the first base. CDR1 and CDR2 were assigned from the germline V gene (reference sequence) as SGHAT and FQDESV. The run used an Illumina HiSeq 1500. TCRdb took the public reads, trimmed them with fastp at Q25, ran MiXCR for clone calling and kept in-frame beta chains. Identical CDR3 proteins give one entry, which carries the most common genes and DNA. This sample gives about 480,000 distinct CDR3 sequences in total; 30% to 35% of them show up just once. The top ten clonotypes cover about a sixth of the sample. As to this clonotype: Its antigen is unknown. It has no much larger one-base neighbor in the sample; base qualities were not kept.

The treatment or condition tag for this specimen amounts to: in vitro stimulation with specific CMV peptide epitopes to enrich CMV-specific T cells. The clonotype comes from a human donor in good health (CMV status not recorded). Some clones in this sample may be carry-over from other donors' samples. The rearrangement joined TRBV11-1 to TRBJ2-5, and TRBD1 matches 9 of the central bases. Sequenced here: cultured PBMCs, sampled from culture after CMV antigen stimulation. The DNA sequence is TGTGCCAGCAGCGTCAACCGGGACAGGGTCCAAGAGACCCAGTACTTC. Its protein product is CASSVNRDRVQETQYF.